This T cell receptor beta chain was recovered during a study of shared clonotypes between healthy human individuals. Trimming left V 7 bases short and J 2 bases short, with 11 bases between. CDR1 is MDHEN, CDR2 SYDVKM, per germline. This CDR3 spans 14 amino acids. Repertoires were generated with immunoSEQ multiplex PCR, while TCRdb's copy carries only in-frame clones and drops some. This sample has about 1.5 million clones, with around 98% found just once. The sequenced material came from naive CD4+ T cells sorted from blood. Described subset: CD45RA+ positively selected. This clonotype was obtained from a man aged 25-45 years in good health. The J gene is TRBJ2-2, the V gene TRBV28; D ambiguous. The CDR3 nucleotides read TGTGCCAGCATTTCCGGGCCCAACACCGGGGAGCTGTTTTTT. This codes for CASISGPNTGELFF.